This TCR beta chain was profiled in a study of CD8+CD57+ T cells in acquired aplastic anemia. Study in general: Sorted CD4+ and CD8+ cells gave an average of about 3 ug of DNA. Healthy donors yielded roughly 9.8 million CD4+ cell reads on average.

Looked up from germline, CDR1 is DFQATT and CDR2 is SNEGSKA (reference sequence). V was trimmed by 5 bases and J by 2 bases, leaving 16 bases between them. The CDR3 length is 14 residues. This clonotype was recorded many times. As yet, its antigen is unknown. Genomic DNA constituted the template upon which TCR beta VDJ and CDR3 profiling was performed. TCRdb re-analysed the reads in MiXCR, keeping a single row per CDR3 protein. Of around 190,000 distinct CDR3 sequences listed, approximately 52% were seen once; the top ten hold about 15%. Study-wide points: It was found that 25 to 35 CD8+ CDR3 sequences were shared between patients and controls.

Material: sorted CD4+, CD8+, or CD8+CD57+ T cells (not recorded which) from PBMCs. The sequence derives from a human donor in good health, serving as a control. This chain connects TRBV20-1 to TRBJ2-7; maybe TRBD2 (6 bases). The CDR3 is CSAQRAGSPYEQYF. The CDR3 nucleotides are TGCAGTGCTCAGAGGGCGGGGTCTCCCTACGAGCAGTACTTC.